The rows below give T cell receptor beta chains drawn from one sample of a study of T cell changes during pregnancy in multiple sclerosis. This table comes from immunoSEQ multiplex PCR, and its TCRdb copy is limited to in-frame clones, with some not included. The table records roughly 70,000 clones, roughly nine tenths of them present only once. This sample comprised peripheral blood, obtained before pregnancy. Source of these receptors: a female donor with multiple sclerosis, enrolled in a pregnancy study. The conserved cysteine and the conserved F or W are not part of the CDR3 here. The D gene is left open where the match is weak.

D,J,V,CDR3
TRBD1,TRBJ1-4,TRBV2,ASNYRDSREKLF
.,TRBJ2-3,TRBV7-3,ASSLNGYSTDTQY
TRBD1,TRBJ1-2,TRBV6-1,ASSETPRTGVGGYT
.,TRBJ1-1,TRBV6-1,ATILQGSGTEAF
.,TRBJ2-5,TRBV5-1,ASSASGVEETQY
.,TRBJ2-3,TRBV7-2,ASSLAGGRDTQY
TRBD2,TRBJ2-5,TRBV5-4,ASRPGGASETQY
TRBD1,TRBJ1-1,TRBV6-5,ASSYSDRRSTEAF
.,TRBJ2-7,TRBV19,ASSITRLSSYEQY
.,TRBJ2-4,TRBV29-1,SVIGRGNIQY
TRBD2,TRBJ2-7,TRBV7-2,ASSLGWLAGHYEQY
.,TRBJ2-7,TRBV11-2,ASSLEAGESYEQY
.,TRBJ2-5,TRBV11-2,ASSLGTGTEETQY
TRBD2,TRBJ2-5,TRBV5-1,ASSLTGGETQY
.,TRBJ2-7,TRBV13,ASSSTGGAYEQY
.,TRBJ2-7,TRBV25-1,ASSEPGSSYEQY
TRBD1,TRBJ1-5,TRBV6-1,ASRWGQYSNQPQH
.,TRBJ2-5,TRBV10-2,ASSDRGAGQETQY
.,TRBJ2-5,TRBV4-3,ASSQDPGVRETQY
.,TRBJ1-1,TRBV6-1,ASIGTINTEAF
.,TRBJ1-4,TRBV19,ASSLQYRVLNEKLF
.,TRBJ1-5,TRBV6-1,ASSDTGYQPQH
TRBD2,TRBJ2-3,TRBV6-1,ASSEARGGLAGVGDTQY
TRBD1,TRBJ1-1,TRBV5-6,ASSTIPGQRNTEAF
TRBD2,TRBJ2-1,TRBV2,ARPAIAGGSNEQF
.,TRBJ2-7,TRBV27,ASSLVRGPYEQY
.,TRBJ2-7,TRBV30,AWSVQQVGEQY
.,TRBJ1-1,TRBV10-2,ASSSNRDTEAF
.,TRBJ1-6,TRBV7-2,ASSLPGVTNSPLH
.,TRBJ1-1,TRBV27,ASSLSSGSNTEAF
TRBD1,TRBJ2-4,TRBV7-2,ASSLAWGQGGARL
.,TRBJ1-4,TRBV28,ASSLFKGKLF
.,TRBJ2-5,TRBV5-1,ASSLVPGTQETQY
.,TRBJ1-6,TRBV7-9,ASSSGDYNSPLH
TRBD1,TRBJ2-7,TRBV7-9,ASSLSHGTGLSYEQY
TRBD1,TRBJ1-2,TRBV19,ATTDPGTGDYGYT